This record covers a single TCR beta chain. Its antigen is currently unknown. The data were obtained in a study of cytomegalovirus exposure and HLA in healthy donors. Whole-study findings and limits: The classifier reportedly diagnosed cytomegalovirus status with high specificity and sensitivity. Rare sequences made up most TCRs, while some public TCRs were found in many donors. Cytomegalovirus association was assigned to 170 or so TCR beta chains. CMV antigen specificity was confirmed in vitro for a few CMV-associated chains.

The assay was immunoSEQ multiplex PCR, and TCRdb's table has in-frame clones only and misses some. This table has a few hundred thousand clones, roughly 85% appearing once. This CDR3 comprises 13 residues. V lost 2 bases, J lost 3 bases, and 8 bases lay in between. Germline V gene lookup returns CDR1 SQVTM and CDR2 ANQGSEA. The chain combines TRBV29-1 with TRBJ1-5; no definite D call. The sequence derives from a woman aged 18-35 years in good health and CMV-seronegative. The material sequenced was PBMCs. The CDR3 DNA sequence: TGCAGCGTTGAAATGGCAGACAATCAGCCCCAGCATTTT. Translated, it gives CSVEMADNQPQHF.